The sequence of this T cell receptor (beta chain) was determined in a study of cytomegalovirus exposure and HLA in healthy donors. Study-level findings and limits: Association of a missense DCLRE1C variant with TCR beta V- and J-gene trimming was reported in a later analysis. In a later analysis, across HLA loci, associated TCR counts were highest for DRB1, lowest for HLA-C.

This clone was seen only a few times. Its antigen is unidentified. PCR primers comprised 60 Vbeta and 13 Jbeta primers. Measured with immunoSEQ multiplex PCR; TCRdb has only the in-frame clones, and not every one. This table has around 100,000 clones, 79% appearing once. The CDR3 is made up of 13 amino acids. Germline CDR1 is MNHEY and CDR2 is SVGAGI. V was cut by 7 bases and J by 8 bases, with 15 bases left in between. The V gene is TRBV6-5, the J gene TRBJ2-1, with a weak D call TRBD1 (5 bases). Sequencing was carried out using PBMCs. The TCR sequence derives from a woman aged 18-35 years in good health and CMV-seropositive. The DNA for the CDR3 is TGTGCCAGCATCAGTAGGGGTGGGGATGAGCAGTTCTTC. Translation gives CASISRGGDEQFF.